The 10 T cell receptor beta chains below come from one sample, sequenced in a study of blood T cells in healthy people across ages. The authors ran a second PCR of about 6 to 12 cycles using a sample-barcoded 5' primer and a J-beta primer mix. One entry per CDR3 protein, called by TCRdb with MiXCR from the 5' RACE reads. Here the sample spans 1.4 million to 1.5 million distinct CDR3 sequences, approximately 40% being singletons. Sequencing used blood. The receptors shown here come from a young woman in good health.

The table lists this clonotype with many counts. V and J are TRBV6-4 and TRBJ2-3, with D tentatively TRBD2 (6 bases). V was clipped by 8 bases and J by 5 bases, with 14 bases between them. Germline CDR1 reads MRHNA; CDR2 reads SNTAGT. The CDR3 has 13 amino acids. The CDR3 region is CASGGVEKDTQYF. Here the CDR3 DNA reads TGTGCCAGCGGCGGGGTGGAGAAAGATACGCAGTATTTT.

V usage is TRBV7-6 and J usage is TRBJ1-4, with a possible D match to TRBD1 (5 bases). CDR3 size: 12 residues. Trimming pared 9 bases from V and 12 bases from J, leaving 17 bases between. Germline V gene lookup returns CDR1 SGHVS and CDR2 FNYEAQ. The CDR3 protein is CASGKGNSELFF. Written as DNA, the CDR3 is TGTGCCAGTGGGAAGGGGAACTCCGAACTGTTTTTT.

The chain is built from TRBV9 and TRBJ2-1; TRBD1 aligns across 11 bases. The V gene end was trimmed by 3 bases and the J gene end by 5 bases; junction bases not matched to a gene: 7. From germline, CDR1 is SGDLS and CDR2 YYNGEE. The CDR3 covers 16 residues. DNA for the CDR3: TGTGCCAGCAGCGCCGGGGACAGGGGGGTAAACAATGAGCAGTTCTTC. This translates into CASSAGDRGVNNEQFF.

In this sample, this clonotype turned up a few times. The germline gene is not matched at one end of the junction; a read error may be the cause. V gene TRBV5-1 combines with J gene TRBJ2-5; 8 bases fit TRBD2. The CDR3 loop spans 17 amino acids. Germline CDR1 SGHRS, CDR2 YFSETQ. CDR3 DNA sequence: TGCGCCAGCAGCTTGGGGATTATGGCGGGAGGACAAGAGACCAAGTACTTC. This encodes CASSLGIMAGGQETKYF. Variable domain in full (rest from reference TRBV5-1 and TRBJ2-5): KAGVTQTPRYLIKTRGQQVTLSCSPISGHRSVSWYQQTPGQGLQFLFEYFSETQRNKGNFPGRFSGRQFSNSRSEMNVSTLELGDSALYLCASSLGIMAGGQETKYFGPGTRLLVL.

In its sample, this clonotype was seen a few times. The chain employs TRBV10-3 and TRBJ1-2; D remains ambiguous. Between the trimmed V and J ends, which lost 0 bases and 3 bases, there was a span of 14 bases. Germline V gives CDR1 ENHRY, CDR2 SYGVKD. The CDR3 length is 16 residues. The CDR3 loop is CAISESSRADYYGYTF. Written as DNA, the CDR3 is TGTGCCATCAGTGAGTCTTCCCGTGCGGATTACTATGGCTACACCTTC.

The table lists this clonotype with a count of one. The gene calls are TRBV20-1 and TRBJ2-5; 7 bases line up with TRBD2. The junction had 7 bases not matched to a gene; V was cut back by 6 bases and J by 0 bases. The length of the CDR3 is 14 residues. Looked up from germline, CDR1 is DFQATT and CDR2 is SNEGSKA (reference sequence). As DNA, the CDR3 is TGCAGTGCAGAAAGTGGGACTAACCAAGAGACCCAGTACTTC. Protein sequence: CSAESGTNQETQYF.

The CDR3 coding sequence is TGTGCCAGCGGACTCGGCAGGTCTGGGAATCAGCCCCAGCATTTT. Translating gives CASGLGRSGNQPQHF. This chain links TRBV6-1 with TRBJ1-5; D ambiguous. The germline V gene has CDR1 MNHNS and CDR2 SASEGT. The CDR3 sequence is 15 residues long. V was shortened by 8 bases and J by 4 bases, with 18 bases between the two germline ends.

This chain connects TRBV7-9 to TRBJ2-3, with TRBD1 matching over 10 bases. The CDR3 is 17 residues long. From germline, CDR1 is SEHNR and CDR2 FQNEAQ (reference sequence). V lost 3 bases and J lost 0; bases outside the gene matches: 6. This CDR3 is CASSFRDRGTSTDTQYF. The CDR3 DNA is TGTGCCAGCAGCTTCCGGGACAGGGGCACTAGCACAGATACGCAGTATTTT. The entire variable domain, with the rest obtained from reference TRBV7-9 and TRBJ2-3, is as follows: DTGVSQNPRHKITKRGQNVTFRCDPISEHNRLYWYRQTLGQGPEFLTYFQNEAQLEKSRLLSDRFSAERPKGSFSTLEIQRTEQGDSAMYLCASSFRDRGTSTDTQYFGPGTRLTVL.

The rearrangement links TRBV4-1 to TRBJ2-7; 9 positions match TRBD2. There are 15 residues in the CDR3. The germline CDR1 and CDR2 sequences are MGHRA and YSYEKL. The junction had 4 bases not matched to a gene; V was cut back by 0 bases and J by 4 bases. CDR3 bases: TGCGCCAGCAGCCAAGATGCGCGGGGGGGGTACGAGCAGTACTTC. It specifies CASSQDARGGYEQYF.

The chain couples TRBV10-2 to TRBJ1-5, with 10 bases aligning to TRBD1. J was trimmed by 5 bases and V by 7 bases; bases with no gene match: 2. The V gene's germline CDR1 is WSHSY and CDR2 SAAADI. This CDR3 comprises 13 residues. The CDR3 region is CASKDRGYQPQHF. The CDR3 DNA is TGCGCCAGCAAGGACAGGGGGTATCAGCCCCAGCATTTT.